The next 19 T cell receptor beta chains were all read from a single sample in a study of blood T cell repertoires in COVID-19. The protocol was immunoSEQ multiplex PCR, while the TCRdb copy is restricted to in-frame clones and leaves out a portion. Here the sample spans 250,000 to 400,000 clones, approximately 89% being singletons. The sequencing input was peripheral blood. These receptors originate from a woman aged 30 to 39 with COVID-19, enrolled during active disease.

The CDR3 DNA sequence: TGTGCCAGCAGGAACCCGGCTGGGGCCAACGTCCTGACTTTC. This encodes CASRNPAGANVLTF. V is TRBV2 and J is TRBJ2-6, with D uncertain. This CDR3 is built from 14 residues. The V gene lost 6 bases and the J gene lost 2 bases, with 8 bases spanning the gap. Germline CDR1 reads SNHLY; CDR2 reads FYNNEI.

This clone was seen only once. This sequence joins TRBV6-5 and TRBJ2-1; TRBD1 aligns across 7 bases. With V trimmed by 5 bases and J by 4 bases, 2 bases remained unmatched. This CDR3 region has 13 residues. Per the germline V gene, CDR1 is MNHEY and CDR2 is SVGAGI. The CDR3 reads CASSLDRYNEQFF. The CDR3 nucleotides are TGTGCCAGCAGTCTGGACAGGTACAATGAGCAGTTCTTC.

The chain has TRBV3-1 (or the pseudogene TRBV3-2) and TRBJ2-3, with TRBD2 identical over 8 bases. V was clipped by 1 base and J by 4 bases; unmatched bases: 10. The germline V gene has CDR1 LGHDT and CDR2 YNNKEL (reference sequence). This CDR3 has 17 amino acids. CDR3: CASSQGLAGSGPDTQYF. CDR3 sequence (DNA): TGTGCCAGCAGCCAAGGGCTAGCGGGTTCCGGGCCAGATACGCAGTATTTT.

Here the CDR3 reads CAISQTGDYDGYTF. CDR3 nucleotide sequence: TGTGCCATCAGTCAGACAGGGGATTATGATGGCTACACCTTC. The V call is TRBV10-3, the J call TRBJ1-2, with TRBD1 matching over 8 bases. The CDR3 length is 14 residues. Germline CDR1 reads ENHRY; CDR2 reads SYGVKD. The trim removed 5 bases at V and 6 bases at J, leaving 8 bases unmatched.

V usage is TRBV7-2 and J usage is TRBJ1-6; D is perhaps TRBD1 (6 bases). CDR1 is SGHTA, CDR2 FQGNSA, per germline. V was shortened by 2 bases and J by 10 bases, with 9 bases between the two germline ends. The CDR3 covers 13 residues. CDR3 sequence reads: CASSLQGWSPLHF. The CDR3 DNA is TGTGCCAGCAGCTTACAGGGGTGGTCACCCCTCCACTTT.

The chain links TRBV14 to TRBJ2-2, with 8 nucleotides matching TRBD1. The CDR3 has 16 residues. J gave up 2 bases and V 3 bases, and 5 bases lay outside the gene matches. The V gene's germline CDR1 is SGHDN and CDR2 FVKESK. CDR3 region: CASSQWTGINTGELFF. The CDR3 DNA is TGTGCCAGCAGCCAGTGGACAGGGATTAACACCGGGGAGCTGTTTTTT.

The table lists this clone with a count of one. The CDR3 nucleotides read TGTGCCAGCAGTGATACAGGGACCGGGCCGGATGGCTACACCTTC. It translates to CASSDTGTGPDGYTF. The rearrangement links TRBV6-1 to TRBJ1-2; possible D gene TRBD1, 6 bases. The CDR3 totals 15 residues. Germline V gene lookup returns CDR1 MNHNS and CDR2 SASEGT. Between the trimmed V and J ends, which lost 3 bases and 6 bases, there was a span of 17 bases.

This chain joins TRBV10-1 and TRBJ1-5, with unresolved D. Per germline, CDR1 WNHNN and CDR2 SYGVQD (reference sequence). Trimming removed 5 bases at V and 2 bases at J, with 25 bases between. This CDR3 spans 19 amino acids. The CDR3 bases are TGCGCCAGCAGTTGCCGTGGGCCGGGAGCACTTTGGGGCAATCAGCCCCAGCATTTT. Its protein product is CASSCRGPGALWGNQPQHF.

The CDR3 bases are TGTGCCACCAGTGATTTGTCCAGAAACACCGGGGAGCTGTTTTTT. As protein: CATSDLSRNTGELFF. The chain couples TRBV24-1 to TRBJ2-2, with D hard to call. The length of the CDR3 is 15 residues. V dropped 0 bases and J dropped 2 bases, with 6 bases sitting between them. Per the germline V gene, CDR1 is KGHDR and CDR2 is SFDVKD.

CDR3 residues: CSVESGLAVYNEQFF. DNA for the CDR3: TGCAGCGTTGAATCTGGGCTAGCGGTATACAATGAGCAGTTCTTC. The gene calls are TRBV29-1 and TRBJ2-1; 7 bases are shared with TRBD2. V shed 2 bases and J 4 bases; nucleotides not matched to a gene: 8. Germline lookup yields CDR1 SQVTM and CDR2 ANQGSEA. The CDR3 length is 15 residues.

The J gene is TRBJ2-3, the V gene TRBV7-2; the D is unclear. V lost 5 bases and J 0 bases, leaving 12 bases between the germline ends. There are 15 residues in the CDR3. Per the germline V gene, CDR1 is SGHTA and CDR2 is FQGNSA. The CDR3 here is CASSPGGSSTDTQYF. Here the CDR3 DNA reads TGTGCCAGCAGCCCAGGTGGCTCCAGCACAGATACGCAGTATTTT.

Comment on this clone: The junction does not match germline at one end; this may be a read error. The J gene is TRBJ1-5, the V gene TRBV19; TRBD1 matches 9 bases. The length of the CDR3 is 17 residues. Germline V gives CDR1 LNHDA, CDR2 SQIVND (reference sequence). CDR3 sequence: CASRGTGSRYSSQPQHF. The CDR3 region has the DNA TGTGCCAGTAGAGGGACAGGGTCAAGGTATAGCAGTCAGCCCCAGCATTTT.

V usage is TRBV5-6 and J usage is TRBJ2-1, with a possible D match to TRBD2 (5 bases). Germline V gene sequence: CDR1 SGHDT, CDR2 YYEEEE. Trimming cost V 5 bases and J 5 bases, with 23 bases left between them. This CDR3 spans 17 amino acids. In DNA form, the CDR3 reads TGTGCCAGCAGATCGGGCCAACTCTCCACCGGGAACAATGAGCAGTTCTTC. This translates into CASRSGQLSTGNNEQFF. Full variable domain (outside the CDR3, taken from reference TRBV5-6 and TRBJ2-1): DAGVTQSPTHLIKTRGQQVTLRCSPKSGHDTVSWYQQALGQGPQFIFQYYEEEERQRGNFPDRFSGHQFPNYSSELNVNALLLGDSALYLCASRSGQLSTGNNEQFFGPGTRLTVL.

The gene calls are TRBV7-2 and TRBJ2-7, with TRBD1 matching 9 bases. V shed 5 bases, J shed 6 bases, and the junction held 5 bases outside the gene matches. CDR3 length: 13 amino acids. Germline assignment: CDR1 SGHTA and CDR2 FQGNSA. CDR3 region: CASSRGQGFEQYF. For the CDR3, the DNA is TGTGCCAGCAGCCGGGGACAGGGCTTCGAGCAGTACTTC. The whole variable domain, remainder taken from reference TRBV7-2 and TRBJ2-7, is GAGVSQSPSNKVTEKGKDVELRCDPISGHTALYWYRQSLGQGLEFLIYFQGNSAPDKSGLPSDRFSAERTGGSVSTLTIQRTQQEDSAVYLCASSRGQGFEQYFGPGTRLTVT.

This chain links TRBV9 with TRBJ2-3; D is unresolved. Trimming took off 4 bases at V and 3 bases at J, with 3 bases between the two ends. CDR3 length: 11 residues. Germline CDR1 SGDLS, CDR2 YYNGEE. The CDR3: CASSSTDTQYF. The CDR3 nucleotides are TGTGCCAGCAGCTCTACAGATACGCAGTATTTT.

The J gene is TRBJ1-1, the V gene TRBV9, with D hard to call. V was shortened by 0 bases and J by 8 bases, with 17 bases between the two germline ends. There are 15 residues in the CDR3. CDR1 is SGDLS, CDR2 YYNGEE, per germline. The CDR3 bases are TGTGCCAGCAGCGTAGCTTGGGGAGGGCAAACCGAAGCTTTCTTT. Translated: CASSVAWGGQTEAFF.

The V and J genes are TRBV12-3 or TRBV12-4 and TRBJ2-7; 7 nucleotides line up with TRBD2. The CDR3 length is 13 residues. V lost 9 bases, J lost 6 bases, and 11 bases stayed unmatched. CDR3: CASSKQRGSEQYF. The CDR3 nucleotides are TGTGCCAGTTCCAAGCAGCGGGGTTCCGAGCAGTACTTC.

The CDR3 sequence: CAISASYEQYF. The CDR3 nucleotides are TGTGCCATCAGTGCGTCCTACGAGCAGTACTTC. This rearrangement joins TRBV10-3 to TRBJ2-7; unclear D gene. Germline V gene data show CDR1 as ENHRY and CDR2 as SYGVKD. This CDR3 spans 11 amino acids. V gave up 4 bases and J gave up 1 base, with 2 bases separating them.

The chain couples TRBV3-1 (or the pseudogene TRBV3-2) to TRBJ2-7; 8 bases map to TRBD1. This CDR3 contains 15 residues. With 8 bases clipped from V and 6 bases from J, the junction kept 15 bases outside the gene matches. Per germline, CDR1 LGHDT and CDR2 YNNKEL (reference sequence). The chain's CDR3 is CASRGQGPGDSEQYF. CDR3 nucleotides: TGTGCCAGCCGAGGACAGGGCCCGGGGGACTCCGAGCAGTACTTC.